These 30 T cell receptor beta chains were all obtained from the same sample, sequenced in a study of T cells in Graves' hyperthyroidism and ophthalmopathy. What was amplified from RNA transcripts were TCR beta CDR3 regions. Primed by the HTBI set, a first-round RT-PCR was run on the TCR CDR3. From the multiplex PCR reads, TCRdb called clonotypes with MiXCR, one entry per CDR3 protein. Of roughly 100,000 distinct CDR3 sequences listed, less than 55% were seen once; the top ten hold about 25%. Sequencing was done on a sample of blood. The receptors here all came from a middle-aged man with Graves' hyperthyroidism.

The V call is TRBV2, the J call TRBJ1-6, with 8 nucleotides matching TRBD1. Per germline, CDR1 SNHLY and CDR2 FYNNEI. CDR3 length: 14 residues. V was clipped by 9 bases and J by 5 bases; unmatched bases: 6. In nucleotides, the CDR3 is TGTGCCAGAAGCCGGGACAGGAATAATTCACCCCTCCACTTT. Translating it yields CARSRDRNNSPLHF. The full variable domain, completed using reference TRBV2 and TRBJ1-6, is EPEVTQTPSHQVTQMGQEVILRCVPISNHLYFYWYRQILGQKVEFLVSFYNNEISEKSEIFDDQFSVERPDGSNFTLKIRSTKLEDSAMYFCARSRDRNNSPLHFGNGTRLTVT.

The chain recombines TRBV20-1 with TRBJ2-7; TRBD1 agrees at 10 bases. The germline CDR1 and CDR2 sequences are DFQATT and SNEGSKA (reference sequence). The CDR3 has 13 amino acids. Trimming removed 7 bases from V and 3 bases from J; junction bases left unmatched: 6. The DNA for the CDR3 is TGCAGTGTTCCCGGGACAGGGGTCTACGAGCAGTACTTC. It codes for CSVPGTGVYEQYF.

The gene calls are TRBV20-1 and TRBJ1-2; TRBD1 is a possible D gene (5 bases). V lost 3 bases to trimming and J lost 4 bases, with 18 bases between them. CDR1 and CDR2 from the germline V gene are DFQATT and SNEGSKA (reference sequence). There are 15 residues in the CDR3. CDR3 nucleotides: TGCAGTGCTAGGGGGCGGGATCAGAGGGTCTATGGCTACACCTTC. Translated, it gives CSARGRDQRVYGYTF.

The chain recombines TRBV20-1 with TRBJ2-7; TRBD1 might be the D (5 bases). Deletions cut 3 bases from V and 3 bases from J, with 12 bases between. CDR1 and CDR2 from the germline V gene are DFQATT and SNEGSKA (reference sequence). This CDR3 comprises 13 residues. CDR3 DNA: TGCAGTGCTAGGGGGCTAGTCCACTACGAGCAGTACTTC. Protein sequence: CSARGLVHYEQYF.

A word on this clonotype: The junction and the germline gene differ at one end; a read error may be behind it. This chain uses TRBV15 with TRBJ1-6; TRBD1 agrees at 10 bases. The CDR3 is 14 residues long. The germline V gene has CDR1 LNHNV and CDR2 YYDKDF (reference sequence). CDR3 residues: CATSRTGGDSPLHF. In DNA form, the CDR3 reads TGTGCCACCAGCCGGACAGGGGGGGATTCACCGCTCCACTTT. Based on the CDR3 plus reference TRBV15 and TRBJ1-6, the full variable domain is DAMVIQNPRYQVTQFGKPVTLSCSQTLNHNVMYWYQQKSSQAPKLLFHYYDKDFNNEADTPDNFQSRRPNTSFCFLDIRSPGLGDTAMYLCATSRTGGDSPLHFGNGTRLTVT.

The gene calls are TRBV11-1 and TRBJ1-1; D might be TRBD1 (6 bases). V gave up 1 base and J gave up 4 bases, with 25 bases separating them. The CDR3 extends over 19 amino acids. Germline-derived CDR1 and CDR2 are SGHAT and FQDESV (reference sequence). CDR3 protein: CASSLVGASTGPTATEAFF. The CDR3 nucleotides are TGTGCCAGCAGCTTAGTGGGGGCCAGCACAGGACCTACGGCCACTGAAGCTTTCTTT.

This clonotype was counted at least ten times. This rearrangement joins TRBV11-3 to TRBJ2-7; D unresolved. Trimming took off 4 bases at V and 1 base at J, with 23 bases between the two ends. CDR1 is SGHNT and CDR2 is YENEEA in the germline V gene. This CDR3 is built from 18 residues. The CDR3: CASSSRVTVGSSSYEQYF. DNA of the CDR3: TGTGCCAGCAGCTCGCGAGTTACGGTTGGGTCCAGTTCCTACGAGCAGTACTTC.

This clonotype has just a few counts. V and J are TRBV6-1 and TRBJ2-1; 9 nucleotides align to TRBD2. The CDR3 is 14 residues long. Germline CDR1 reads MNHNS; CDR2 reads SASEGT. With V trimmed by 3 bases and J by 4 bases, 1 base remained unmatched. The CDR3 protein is CASSDLAGYNEQFF. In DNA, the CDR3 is TGTGCCAGCAGTGATCTAGCGGGGTACAATGAGCAGTTCTTC.

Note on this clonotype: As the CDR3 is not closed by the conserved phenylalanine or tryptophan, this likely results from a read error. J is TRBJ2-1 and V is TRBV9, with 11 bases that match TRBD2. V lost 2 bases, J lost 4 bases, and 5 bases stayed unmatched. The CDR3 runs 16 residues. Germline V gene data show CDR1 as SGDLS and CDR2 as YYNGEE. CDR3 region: CASSVGTSGDYNEQFC. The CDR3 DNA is TGTGCCAGCAGCGTGGGGACTAGCGGCGATTACAATGAGCAGTTCTGC.

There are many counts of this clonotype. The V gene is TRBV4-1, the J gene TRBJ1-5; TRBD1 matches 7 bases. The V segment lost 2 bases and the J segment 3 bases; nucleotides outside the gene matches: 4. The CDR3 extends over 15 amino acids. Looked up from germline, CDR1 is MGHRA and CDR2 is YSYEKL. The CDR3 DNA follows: TGCGCCAGCAGCCAACAGGGACAGTACAATCAGCCCCAGCATTTT. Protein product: CASSQQGQYNQPQHF.

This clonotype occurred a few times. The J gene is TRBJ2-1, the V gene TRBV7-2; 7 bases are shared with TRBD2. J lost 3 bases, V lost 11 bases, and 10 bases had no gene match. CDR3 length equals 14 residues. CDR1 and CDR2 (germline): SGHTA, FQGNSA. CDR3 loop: CACDRRGIYNEQFF. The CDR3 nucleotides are TGTGCCTGCGACCGGCGGGGGATCTACAATGAGCAGTTCTTC.

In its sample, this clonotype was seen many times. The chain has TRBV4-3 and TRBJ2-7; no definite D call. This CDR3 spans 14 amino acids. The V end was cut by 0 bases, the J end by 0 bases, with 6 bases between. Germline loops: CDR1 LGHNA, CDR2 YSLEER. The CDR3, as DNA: TGCGCCAGCAGCCAAGATCTGGCCTCCTACGAGCAGTACTTC. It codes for CASSQDLASYEQYF.

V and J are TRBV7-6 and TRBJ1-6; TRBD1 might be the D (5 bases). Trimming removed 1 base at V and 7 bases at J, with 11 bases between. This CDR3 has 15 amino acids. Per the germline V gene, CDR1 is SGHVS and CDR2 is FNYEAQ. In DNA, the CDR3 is TGTGCCAGCAGCTTAGTGCAGGGTGGCAATTCACCCCTCCACTTT. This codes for CASSLVQGGNSPLHF.

CDR3 sequence: CSARGRNEQYF. The CDR3, as DNA: TGCAGTGCTAGGGGGCGAAACGAGCAGTACTTC. V usage is TRBV20-1 and J usage is TRBJ2-7; tentative D call: TRBD1 (5 bases). From germline, CDR1 is DFQATT and CDR2 SNEGSKA (reference sequence). Trimming took off 3 bases at V and 5 bases at J, with 8 bases between the two ends. The CDR3 length is 11 residues.

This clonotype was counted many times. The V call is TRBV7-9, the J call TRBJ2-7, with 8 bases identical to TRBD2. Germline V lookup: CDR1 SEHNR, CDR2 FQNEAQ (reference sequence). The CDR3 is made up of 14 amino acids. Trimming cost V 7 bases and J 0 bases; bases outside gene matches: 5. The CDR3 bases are TGTGCCAGCACCCCGGGGGGGGACTCCTACGAGCAGTACTTC. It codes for CASTPGGDSYEQYF.

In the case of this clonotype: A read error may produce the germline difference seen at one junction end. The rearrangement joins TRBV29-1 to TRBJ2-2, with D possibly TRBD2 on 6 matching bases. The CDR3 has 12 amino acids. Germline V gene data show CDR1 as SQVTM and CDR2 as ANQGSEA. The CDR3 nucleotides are TGCAGCAGTAGGGAGGACACCGGGGGGCTGTTTTTT. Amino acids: CSSREDTGGLFF.

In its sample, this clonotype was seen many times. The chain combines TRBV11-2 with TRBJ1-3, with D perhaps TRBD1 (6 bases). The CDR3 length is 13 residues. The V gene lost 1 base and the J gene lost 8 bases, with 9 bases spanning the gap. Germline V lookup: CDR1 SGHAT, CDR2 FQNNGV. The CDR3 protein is CASSLAGDDTIYF. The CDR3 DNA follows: TGTGCCAGCAGCTTAGCAGGGGACGACACCATATATTTT.

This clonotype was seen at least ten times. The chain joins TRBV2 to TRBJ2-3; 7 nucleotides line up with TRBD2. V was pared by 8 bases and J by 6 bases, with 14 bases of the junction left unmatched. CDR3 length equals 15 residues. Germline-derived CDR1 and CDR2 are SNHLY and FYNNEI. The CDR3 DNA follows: TGTGCCAGCGGGGGGGGGGTAGGCTCGGGTGATACGCAGTATTTT. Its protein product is CASGGGVGSGDTQYF.

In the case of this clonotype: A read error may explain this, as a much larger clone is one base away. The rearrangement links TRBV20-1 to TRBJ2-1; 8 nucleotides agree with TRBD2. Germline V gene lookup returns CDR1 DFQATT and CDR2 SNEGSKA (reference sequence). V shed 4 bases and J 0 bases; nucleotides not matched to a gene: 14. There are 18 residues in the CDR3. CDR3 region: CSATAGLGFRNSYNEQFF. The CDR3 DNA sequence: TGCAGTGCTACGGCGGGACTAGGTTTTAGGAACTCCTACAATGAGCAGTTCTTC.

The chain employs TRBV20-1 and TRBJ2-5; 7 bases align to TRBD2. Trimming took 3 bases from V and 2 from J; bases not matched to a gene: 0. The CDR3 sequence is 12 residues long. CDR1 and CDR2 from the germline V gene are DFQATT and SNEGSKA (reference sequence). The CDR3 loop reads CSASSGQETQYF. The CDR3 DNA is TGCAGTGCTAGTAGCGGGCAAGAGACCCAGTACTTC.

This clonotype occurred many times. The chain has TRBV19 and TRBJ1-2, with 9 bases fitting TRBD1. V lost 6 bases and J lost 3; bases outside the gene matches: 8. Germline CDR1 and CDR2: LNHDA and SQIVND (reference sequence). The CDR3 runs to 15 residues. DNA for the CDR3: TGTGCCAGTAGGGACAGGGGCCACGAGGACTATGGCTACACCTTC. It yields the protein CASRDRGHEDYGYTF. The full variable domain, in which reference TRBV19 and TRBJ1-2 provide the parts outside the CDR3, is DGGITQSPKYLFRKEGQNVTLSCEQNLNHDAMYWYRQDPGQGLRLIYYSQIVNDFQKGDIAEGYSVSREKKESFPLTVTSAQKNPTAFYLCASRDRGHEDYGYTFGSGTRLTVV.

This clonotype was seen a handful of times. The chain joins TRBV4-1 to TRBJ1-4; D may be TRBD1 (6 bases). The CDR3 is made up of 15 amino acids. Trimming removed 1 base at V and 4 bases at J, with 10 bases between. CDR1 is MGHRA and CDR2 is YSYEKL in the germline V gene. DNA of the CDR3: TGCGCCAGCAGCCAAGTAGGGGGGGATAATGAAAAACTGTTTTTT. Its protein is CASSQVGGDNEKLFF.

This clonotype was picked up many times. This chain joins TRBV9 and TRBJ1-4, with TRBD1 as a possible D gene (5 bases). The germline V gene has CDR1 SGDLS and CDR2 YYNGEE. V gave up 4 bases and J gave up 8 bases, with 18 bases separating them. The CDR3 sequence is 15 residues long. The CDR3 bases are TGTGCCAGCAGCCCCATGGTAGGGGCCTTCGAAAAACTGTTTTTT. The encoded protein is CASSPMVGAFEKLFF.

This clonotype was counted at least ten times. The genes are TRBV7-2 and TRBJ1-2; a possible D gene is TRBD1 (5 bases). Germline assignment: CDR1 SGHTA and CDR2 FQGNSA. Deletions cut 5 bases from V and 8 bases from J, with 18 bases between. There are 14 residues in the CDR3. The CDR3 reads CASSEGSRVDGYTF. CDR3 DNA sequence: TGTGCCAGCAGCGAGGGGTCGAGGGTAGACGGCTACACCTTC.

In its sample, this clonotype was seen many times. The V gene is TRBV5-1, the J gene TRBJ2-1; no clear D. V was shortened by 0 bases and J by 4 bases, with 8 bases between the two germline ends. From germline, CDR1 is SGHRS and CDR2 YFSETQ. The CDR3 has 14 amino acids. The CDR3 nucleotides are TGCGCCAGCAGCTTGGACTTGGGTTACAATGAGCAGTTCTTC. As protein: CASSLDLGYNEQFF.

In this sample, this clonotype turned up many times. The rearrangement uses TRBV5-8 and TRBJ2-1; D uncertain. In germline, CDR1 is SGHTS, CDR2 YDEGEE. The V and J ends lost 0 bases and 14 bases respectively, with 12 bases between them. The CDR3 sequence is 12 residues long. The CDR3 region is CASSLELKVKFF. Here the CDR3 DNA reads TGTGCCAGCAGCTTGGAATTAAAGGTGAAGTTCTTC. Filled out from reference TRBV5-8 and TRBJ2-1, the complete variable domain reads EAGVTQSPTHLIKTRGQQATLRCSPISGHTSVYWYQQALGLGLQFLLWYDEGEERNRGNFPPRFSGRQFPNYSSELNVNALELEDSALYLCASSLELKVKFFGPGTRLTVL.

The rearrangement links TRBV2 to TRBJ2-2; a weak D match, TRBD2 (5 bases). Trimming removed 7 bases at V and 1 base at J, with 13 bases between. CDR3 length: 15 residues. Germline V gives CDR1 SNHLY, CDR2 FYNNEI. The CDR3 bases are TGTGCCAGCACCCTACTTGGAGGGAACACCGGGGAGCTGTTTTTT. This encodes CASTLLGGNTGELFF.

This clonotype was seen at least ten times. The CDR3 sequence: CASSRLAGGGETQYF. The CDR3 nucleotides are TGTGCCAGCAGCCGCCTAGCGGGAGGAGGGGAGACCCAGTACTTC. The rearrangement joins TRBV11-2 to TRBJ2-5, with 11 bases identical to TRBD2. The germline gives CDR1 SGHAT, CDR2 FQNNGV. Trimming at V came to 5 bases and at J to 5 bases, leaving 7 bases not matched to a gene. The CDR3 covers 15 residues.

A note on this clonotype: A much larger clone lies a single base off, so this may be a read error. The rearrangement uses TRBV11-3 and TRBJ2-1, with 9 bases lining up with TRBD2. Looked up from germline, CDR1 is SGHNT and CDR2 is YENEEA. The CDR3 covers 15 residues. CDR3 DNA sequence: TGTGCCAGCAGCTTAGAAGCTAGCGGGGTGTCTCAGCAGTGCTTC. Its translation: CASSLEASGVSQQCF. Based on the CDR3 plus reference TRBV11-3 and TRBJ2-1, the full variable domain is EAGVVQSPRYKIIEKKQPVAFWCNPISGHNTLYWYLQNLGQGPELLIRYENEEAVDDSQLPKDRFSAERLKGVDSTLKIQPAELGDSAVYLCASSLEASGVSQQCFGPGTRLTVL.

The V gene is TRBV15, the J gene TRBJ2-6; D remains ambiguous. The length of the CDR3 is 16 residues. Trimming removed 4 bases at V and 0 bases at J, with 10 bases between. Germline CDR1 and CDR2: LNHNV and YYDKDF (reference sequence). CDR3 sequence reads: CATSNIDGSGANVLTF. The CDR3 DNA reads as TGTGCCACCAGCAACATCGACGGCTCTGGGGCCAACGTCCTGACTTTC.